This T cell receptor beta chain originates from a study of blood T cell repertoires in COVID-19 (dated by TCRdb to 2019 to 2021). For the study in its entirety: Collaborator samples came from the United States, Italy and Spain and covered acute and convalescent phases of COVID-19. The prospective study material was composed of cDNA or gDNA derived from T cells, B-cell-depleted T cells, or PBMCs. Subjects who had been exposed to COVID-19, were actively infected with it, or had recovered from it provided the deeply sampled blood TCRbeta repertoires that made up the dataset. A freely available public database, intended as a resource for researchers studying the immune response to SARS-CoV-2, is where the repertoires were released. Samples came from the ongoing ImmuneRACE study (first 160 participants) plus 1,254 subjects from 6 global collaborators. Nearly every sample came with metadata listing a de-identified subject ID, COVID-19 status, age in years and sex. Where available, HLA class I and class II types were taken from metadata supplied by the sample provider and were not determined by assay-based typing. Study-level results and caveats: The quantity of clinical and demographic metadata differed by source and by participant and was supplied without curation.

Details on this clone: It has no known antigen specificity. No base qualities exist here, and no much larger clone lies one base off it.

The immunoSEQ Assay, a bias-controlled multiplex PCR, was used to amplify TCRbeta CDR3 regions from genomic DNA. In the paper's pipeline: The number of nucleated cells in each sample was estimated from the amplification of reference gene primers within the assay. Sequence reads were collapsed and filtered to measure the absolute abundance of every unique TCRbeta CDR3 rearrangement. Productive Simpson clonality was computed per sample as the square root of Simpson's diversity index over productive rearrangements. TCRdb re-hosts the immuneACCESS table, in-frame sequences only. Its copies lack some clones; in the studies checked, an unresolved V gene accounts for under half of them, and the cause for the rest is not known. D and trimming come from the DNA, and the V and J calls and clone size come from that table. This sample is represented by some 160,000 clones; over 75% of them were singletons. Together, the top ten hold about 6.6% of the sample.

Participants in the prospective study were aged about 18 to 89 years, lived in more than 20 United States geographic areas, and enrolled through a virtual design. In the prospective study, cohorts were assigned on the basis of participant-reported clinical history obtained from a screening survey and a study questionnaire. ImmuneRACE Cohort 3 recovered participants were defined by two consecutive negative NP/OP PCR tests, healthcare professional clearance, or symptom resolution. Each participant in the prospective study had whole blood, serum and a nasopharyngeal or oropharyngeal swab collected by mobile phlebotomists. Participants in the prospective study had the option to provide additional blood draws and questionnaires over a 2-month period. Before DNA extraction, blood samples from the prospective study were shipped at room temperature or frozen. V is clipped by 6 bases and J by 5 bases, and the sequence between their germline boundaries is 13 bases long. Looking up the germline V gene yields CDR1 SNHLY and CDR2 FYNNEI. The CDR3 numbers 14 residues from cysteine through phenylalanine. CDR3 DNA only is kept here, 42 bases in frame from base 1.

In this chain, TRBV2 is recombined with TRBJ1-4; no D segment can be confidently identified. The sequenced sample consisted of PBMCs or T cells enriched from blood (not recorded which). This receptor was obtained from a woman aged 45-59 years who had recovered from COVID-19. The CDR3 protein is CASRSGIPNEKLFF. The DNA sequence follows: TGTGCCAGCAGGTCCGGGATCCCGAATGAAAAACTGTTTTTT.